The T cell receptor (beta chain) described here comes from a study of post-analysis software for immune sequencing data. Study-level results: The five TRBV segments detected at higher frequency in patients than in controls included TRBV5-6, TRBV5-1 and TRBV20-1.

Incorporated into the TCR beta cDNA libraries were unique molecular identifiers, which served to reduce PCR and sequencing biases. In TCRdb, the PCR reads were re-called with MiXCR into one record per CDR3 protein. Here the sample spans approximately 690,000 distinct CDR3 sequences, roughly three fifths being singletons. As to this clonotype: The target antigen is unknown.

Germline CDR1 is DFQATT and CDR2 is SNEGSKA (reference sequence). V lost 3 bases, J lost 2 bases, and 14 bases lay in between. The CDR3 has 15 residues. This chain joins TRBV20-1 and TRBJ2-4; D may correspond to TRBD1 or TRBD2 (6 bases each). Sequenced input: blood. The receptor was derived from a girl aged 2-15 years with multiple sclerosis. CDR3 residues: CSASLTGASKNIQYF. CDR3 bases: TGCAGTGCTAGTCTTACGGGGGCGTCCAAAAACATTCAGTACTTC.